The clone carrying this T cell receptor beta chain has only a few counts. Its specificity is not known. The data belong to a study of pediatric ulcerative colitis. This was a survey-level run. Generated by immunoSEQ multiplex PCR, the TCRdb table keeps only in-frame clones and is missing some. The sample has under 70,000 clones; around 86% are singletons. Study results and caveats: Rectal repertoires separated controls, mild-moderate and acute severe colitis.

Germline CDR1 and CDR2: MDHEN and SYDVKM. The CDR3 contains 14 residues. With 4 bases removed from V and 6 bases from J, the gap between germline ends came to 16 bases. V usage is TRBV28 and J usage is TRBJ2-7; tentatively, D is TRBD1 or TRBD2 (5 bases each). The clonotype was recovered from a boy aged 5-17 years who was a control in a study of pediatric ulcerative colitis. Material for sequencing was blood. The CDR3 sequence: CASSSDRDGVEQYF. The DNA for the CDR3 is TGTGCCAGCAGTTCCGACCGGGACGGGGTCGAGCAGTACTTC.